This T cell receptor (beta chain) was identified in a study of T cells in Graves' hyperthyroidism and ophthalmopathy. Study-level results: Among thyroid clonotypes expanded above 0.001, most also appeared in blood. The model's output predicted ophthalmopathy at a median of about 5.9 months prior to onset.

Lactation, pregnancy, other autoimmune disease or uncontrolled infection led to exclusion of patients. This clonotype was observed at least ten times. Its specificity is not known. Germline CDR1 MNHEY, CDR2 SMNVEV (reference sequence). With V trimmed by 6 bases and J by 2 bases, 10 bases remained unmatched. The CDR3 runs to 15 residues. Amplified TCR beta CDR3 regions derived from RNA transcripts. The primer set for the first-round RT-PCR of the TCR CDR3 was HTBI. One entry per CDR3 protein results from TCRdb running MiXCR on the multiplex PCR reads. The table records under 400,000 distinct CDR3 sequences, over 15% of them present only once.

The clonotype originates from a woman in her forties or fifties with Graves' hyperthyroidism. The specimen was blood. The chain employs TRBV27 and TRBJ2-7; 7 nucleotides align to TRBD2. The CDR3: CASRFSTGLAYEQYF. CDR3 DNA: TGTGCCAGCAGGTTTTCAACAGGACTAGCCTACGAGCAGTACTTC.